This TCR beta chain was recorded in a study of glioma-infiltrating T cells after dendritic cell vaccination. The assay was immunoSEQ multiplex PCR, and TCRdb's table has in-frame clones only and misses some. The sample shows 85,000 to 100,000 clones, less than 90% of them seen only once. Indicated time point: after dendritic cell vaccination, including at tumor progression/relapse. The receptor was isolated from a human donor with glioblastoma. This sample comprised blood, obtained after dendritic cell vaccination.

CDR3: CASSVAGFTGELFF. The CDR3 nucleotides read TGTGCCAGCAGCGTAGCGGGGTTTACCGGGGAGCTGTTTTTT. The chain combines TRBV9 with TRBJ2-2; D is possibly TRBD2 (5 bases). V was cut by 0 bases and J by 5 bases, with 8 bases left in between. Germline CDR1 SGDLS, CDR2 YYNGEE. The CDR3 is 14 residues long.